The rows below give T cell receptor beta chains drawn from one sample of a study of T cells in Graves' hyperthyroidism and ophthalmopathy. TCRdb re-analysed the multiplex PCR reads in MiXCR, keeping a single row per CDR3 protein. The table lists about 640,000 distinct CDR3 sequences, roughly 20% of them singletons. The material sequenced was blood. Receptors originate from a man aged 25-45 years with Graves' ophthalmopathy. CDR3s include the opening cysteine and the closing phenylalanine or tryptophan. The order of the fields is V gene, D gene, clone size, J gene, CDR3 DNA, CDR3 protein. D genes are given only for firm matches. Clone size is not always given. Where it is, it says once, few, many or a class for expanded clones.

TRBV7-3	-	-	TRBJ2-5	TGTGCCAGCAGTTTTAGGGGGTTCGGGGAGACCCAGTACTTC	CASSFRGFGETQYF
TRBV10-3	-	-	TRBJ1-1	TGTGCCATCAGTGATGGTAGCACTGAAGCTTTCTTT	CAISDGSTEAFF
TRBV7-9	TRBD1	many	TRBJ2-7	TGTGCCAGCATCCAGGGGGCGCGGCCCTACGAGCAGTACTTC	CASIQGARPYEQYF
TRBV5-1	TRBD2	-	TRBJ2-1	TGCGCCAGCAGCTTGGAAGGGACTAGGCAGAATGAGCAGTTCTTC	CASSLEGTRQNEQFF
TRBV5-6	-	-	TRBJ2-7	TGTGCCAGCAGCTTGTCTTTTCCCTCCGAGCAGTACTTC	CASSLSFPSEQYF
TRBV5-1	-	many	TRBJ2-1	TGCGCCAGCAGCTTCGGACAGATCTCCTACAATGAGCAGTTCTTC	CASSFGQISYNEQFF
TRBV6-1	-	many	TRBJ1-1	TGTGCCAGCAGTCAGAGGGTCGTAGACACTGAAGCTTTCTTT	CASSQRVVDTEAFF
TRBV18	TRBD2	-	TRBJ2-3	TGTACCAGCTCACCTCCCGGGACTAGCGGAACTAGCACAGATACGCAGTATTTT	CTSSPPGTSGTSTDTQYF
TRBV2	TRBD1	many	TRBJ1-2	TGTGCCAGCACCCTGGACAGGGGGCTGCGTAACTATGGCTACACCTTC	CASTLDRGLRNYGYTF
TRBV29-1	TRBD1	few	TRBJ1-2	TGCAGCGTCCCCGATGACAGGGACCCGTATGGCTACACCTTC	CSVPDDRDPYGYTF
TRBV18	-	once	TRBJ2-5	TGTGCCAGCTCACCAAACAGCGGGCTCGGAGCGGAGACCCAGTACTTC	CASSPNSGLGAETQYF
TRBV15	TRBD2	-	TRBJ2-5	TGTGCCACCAGCAGTGACAGCGGGAGTATCGGGACCCAGTACTTC	CATSSDSGSIGTQYF
TRBV10-3	-	few	TRBJ1-1	TGTGCCATCAGTGAGAAGACAGCGAGTATTGAAGCTTTCTTT	CAISEKTASIEAFF
TRBV18	-	many	TRBJ1-4	TGTGCCAGCTCACCGGGTAAAGGCGAAAAACTGTTTTTT	CASSPGKGEKLFF
TRBV19	-	few	TRBJ1-6	TGTGCCAGTAGTATAAGAGGCGGTTCACCCCTCCACTTT	CASSIRGGSPLHF
TRBV9	TRBD2	many	TRBJ2-3	TGTGCCAGCAGTGTAGGGCTAGCGGGAACAGATACGCAGTATTTT	CASSVGLAGTDTQYF
TRBV27	TRBD1	many	TRBJ1-2	TGTGCCAGCAGTTTAAGACAGGGATATGGCTACACCTTC	CASSLRQGYGYTF
TRBV28	-	few	TRBJ2-4	TGTGCCAGCAGGGGCAAAAACATTCAGTACTTC	CASRGKNIQYF
TRBV29-1	-	few	TRBJ1-2	TGCAGCGTTGAAGTCAGGAACTATGGCTACACCTTC	CSVEVRNYGYTF
TRBV7-9	TRBD2	many	TRBJ2-1	TGTGCCAGCAGCTCCCTAGCGGGTGAGCAGTTCTTC	CASSSLAGEQFF
TRBV3-1	TRBD2	few	TRBJ2-1	TGTGCCAGCAGCCAAGAAGGTCCTAGCGGGTACAATGAGCAGTTCTTC	CASSQEGPSGYNEQFF
TRBV6-2/TRBV6-3	TRBD2	many	TRBJ2-3	TGTGCCAGCAGTTCCCTAGGAGCGGGAGTATCGGATACGCAGTATTTT	CASSSLGAGVSDTQYF
TRBV9	-	many	TRBJ1-1	TGTGCCAGCAGCGTAGAACCAACCACTGAAGCTTTCTTT	CASSVEPTTEAFF
TRBV28	TRBD1	many	TRBJ2-5	TGTGCCAGCAGCCAAGGGACAGGGGGATTTCTTGTGGAGACCCAGTACTTC	CASSQGTGGFLVETQYF